The clone carrying this TCR beta chain has just one count. This entry comes from a study of shared clonotypes between healthy human individuals. The V gene's germline CDR1 is DFQATT and CDR2 SNEGSKA (reference sequence). The ends were cut back, 7 bases at V and 6 bases at J, with 13 bases in the middle. The CDR3 extends over 11 amino acids. Positive CCR7 selection of CD45RO-negative cells yielded the naive CD8 cells, and terminally differentiated effector memory CD45RA+ cells were excluded. Profiling relied on immunoSEQ multiplex PCR, and the TCRdb table lists in-frame clones only, not all of them. The repertoire holds roughly 2 million clones, with 85% to 95% as singletons.

The sequencing sample was made of naive CD8+ T cells sorted from blood. The chain links TRBV20-1 to TRBJ2-7, with D perhaps TRBD2 (6 bases). The TCR was taken from a man younger than 35 in good health. DNA of the CDR3: TGCAGTGTTAAGACCGGGGGCGAGCAGTACTTC. Amino acid sequence: CSVKTGGEQYF.